This TCR beta chain was profiled in a study of shared clonotypes between healthy human individuals. V shed 2 bases, J shed 7 bases, and the junction held 3 bases outside the gene matches. The CDR3 spans 15 residues. Germline CDR1 MNHEY, CDR2 SMNVEV (reference sequence). CD45RO-negative, CCR7-selected cells formed the naive CD8 fraction, which excluded terminally differentiated effector memory CD45RA+ cells. Assay used: immunoSEQ multiplex PCR; TCRdb lists only in-frame clones, some missing. The sample includes over 2,000,000 clones, roughly 95% of them seen just once. The source is a man younger than 35 in good health. Some clones in this sample may be carry-over from other donors' samples. This chain connects TRBV27 to TRBJ2-2, with 11 bases matching TRBD1. Sequenced material: naive CD8+ T cells from PBMCs. CDR3 sequence reads: CASSLGTGGHGELFF. The CDR3 nucleotides are TGTGCCAGCAGTTTAGGGACAGGGGGACACGGGGAGCTGTTTTTT.